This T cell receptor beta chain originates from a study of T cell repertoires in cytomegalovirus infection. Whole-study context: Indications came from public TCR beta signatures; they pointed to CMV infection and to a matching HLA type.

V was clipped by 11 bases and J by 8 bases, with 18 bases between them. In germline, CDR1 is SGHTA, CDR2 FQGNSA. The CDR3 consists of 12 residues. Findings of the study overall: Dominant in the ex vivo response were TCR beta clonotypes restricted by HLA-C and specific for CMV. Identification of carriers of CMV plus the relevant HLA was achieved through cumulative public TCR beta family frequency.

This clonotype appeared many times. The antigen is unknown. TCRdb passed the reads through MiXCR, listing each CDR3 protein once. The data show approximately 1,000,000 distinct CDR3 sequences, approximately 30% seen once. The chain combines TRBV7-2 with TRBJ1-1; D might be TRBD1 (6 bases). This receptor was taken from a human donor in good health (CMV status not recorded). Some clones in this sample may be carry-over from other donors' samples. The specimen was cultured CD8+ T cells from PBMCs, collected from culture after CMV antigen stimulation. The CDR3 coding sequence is TGTGCCTCAGGGGACCCCGGCCACGAAGCTTTCTTT. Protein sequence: CASGDPGHEAFF. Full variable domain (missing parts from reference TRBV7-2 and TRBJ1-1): GAGVSQSPSNKVTEKGKDVELRCDPISGHTALYWYRQSLGQGLEFLIYFQGNSAPDKSGLPSDRFSAERTGGSVSTLTIQRTQQEDSAVYLCASGDPGHEAFFGQGTRLTVV.